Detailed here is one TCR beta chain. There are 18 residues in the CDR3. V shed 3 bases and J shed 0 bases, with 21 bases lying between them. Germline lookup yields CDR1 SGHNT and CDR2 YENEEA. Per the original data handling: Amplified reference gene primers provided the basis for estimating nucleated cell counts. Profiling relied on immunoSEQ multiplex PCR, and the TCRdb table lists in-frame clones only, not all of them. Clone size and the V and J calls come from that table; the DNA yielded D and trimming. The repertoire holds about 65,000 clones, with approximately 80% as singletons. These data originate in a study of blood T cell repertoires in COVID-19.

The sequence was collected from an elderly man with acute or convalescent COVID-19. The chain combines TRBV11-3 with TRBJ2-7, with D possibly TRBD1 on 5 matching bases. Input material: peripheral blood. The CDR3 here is CASSLGILRQLSSYEQYF. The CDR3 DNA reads TGTGCCAGCAGCTTGGGAATCTTGCGACAGTTGAGCTCCTACGAGCAGTACTTC. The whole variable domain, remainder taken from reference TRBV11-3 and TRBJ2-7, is EAGVVQSPRYKIIEKKQPVAFWCNPISGHNTLYWYLQNLGQGPELLIRYENEEAVDDSQLPKDRFSAERLKGVDSTLKIQPAELGDSAVYLCASSLGILRQLSSYEQYFGPGTRLTVT.